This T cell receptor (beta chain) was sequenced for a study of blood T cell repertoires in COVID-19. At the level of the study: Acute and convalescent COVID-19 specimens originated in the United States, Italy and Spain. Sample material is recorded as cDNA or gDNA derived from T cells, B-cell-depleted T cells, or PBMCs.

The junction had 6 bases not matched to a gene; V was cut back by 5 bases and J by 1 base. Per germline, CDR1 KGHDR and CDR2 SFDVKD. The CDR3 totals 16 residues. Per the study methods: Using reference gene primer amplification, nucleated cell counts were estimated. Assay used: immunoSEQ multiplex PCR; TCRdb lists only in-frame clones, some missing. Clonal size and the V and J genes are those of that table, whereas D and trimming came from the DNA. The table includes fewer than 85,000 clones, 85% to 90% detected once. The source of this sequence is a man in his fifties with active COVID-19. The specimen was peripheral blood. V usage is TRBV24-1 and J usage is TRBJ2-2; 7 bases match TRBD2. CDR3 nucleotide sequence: TGTGCCACCAGTGTCCCGGGAGGCGGGAACACCGGGGAGCTGTTTTTT. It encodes CATSVPGGGNTGELFF.